This record looks at one T cell receptor (beta chain) sequence and its context. Which antigen it targets is not known. Per-base qualities were not stored, and no clone one base away is much larger. At the DNA level, this CDR3 is encoded by other sequences in the same sample as well. Using the deep immunoSEQ assay, multiplex PCR amplified TCR CDR3 regions from genomic DNA. Genomic DNA extracted from each cell subset was distributed evenly over all wells of several immunoSEQ 96-well plates, and each plate served as one replicate. Each replicate PCR for sorted subsets received 200 ng genomic DNA, equal to 28,000 or so T cell genomes. Purified libraries were measured with a Qubit 3.0 fluorometer, size-checked on a Bioanalyzer 2100, and measured again with the KAPA Library Quantification kit. Each immunoSEQ 96-well plate was sequenced on its own single-read 150-cycle Illumina NextSeq 550 flow cell. The original pipeline was this. Because the immunoSEQ output included only junctional sequences and no quality scores, the filtering could not be the same as the filtering used for full-length reads. To assign V/J genes and CDR3, sequences were annotated using PyIR, a Python wrapper for IgBLAST v1.9, with IMGT germline references. Reads were removed for weak V/J assignments (E-value above 1e-6), missing CDR3, stop codons, out-of-frame junctions, or ambiguous translated residues. A V3J clonotype was defined by an identical inferred V gene, J gene, and CDR3 amino acid sequence. To compute the percentage overlap between repertoires, the number of shared unique clonotypes was divided by the size of the smaller repertoire. Richness of each repertoire was evaluated using RTK rarefaction, the Chao1 estimator, and Recon v2.1 estimates of unobserved clonotypes. Generation probabilities were computed with OLGA for all TCRbeta clonotypes obtained by the gDNA method from four donors. The table comes from immuneACCESS by way of TCRdb, which keeps in-frame sequences with V and J called. Part of the clones is missing from these tables; in studies checked, under half for an unresolved V gene and the rest for unknown reasons. Clone size and the V and J calls come from that table; the DNA yielded D and trimming. The sample table holds 2 million to 2.5 million clones, of which about 95% were seen once. In total, the top ten clones hold 0.85% to 1.2% of the sample.

The data belong to a study of shared clonotypes between healthy human individuals (dated by TCRdb to 2018 to 2020). Concerning the study at large: A couple of women and a few men aged 18 to 49 years were included in the cohort. For each donor, CD4 naive and CD4 memory were each given three plates, CD8 naive was given two plates, and CD8 memory was given one plate. To estimate repertoire size and how much clonotype sharing occurs between individuals, the study deeply sequenced the blood TCR repertoires of 5 or 6 healthy adults. Different laboratories and diverse techniques were used to prepare libraries and sequence TCR repertoires, to increase sequencing depth and limit assay-specific biases. Between about 0.9 and 10 billion PBMCs per donor were obtained by leukapheresis. What the work shows at the level of the full study, not this receptor alone: Because the study included only a small number of donors, the genetic and exposure-history diversity represented was limited. Clonotypes shared by all four sorted-subset donors showed higher generation probabilities than non-shared clonotypes. Larger estimated clonotype richness was generally found for naive subsets than for memory subsets. Approximately 5% of naive CD4, roughly 3.6% of naive CD8, 2% to 2.5% of memory CD4, and around 0.4% of memory CD8 clonotypes were shared across several donors. Incomplete sequencing was indicated by rarefaction of sorted-subset datasets, despite the large sequencing depth. Sampling was restricted to blood, and TCR repertoires in tissues likely differ from the TCR repertoires found in blood. Pairwise subsampling led to the expectation that sequencing depth would affect the degree of clonotype sharing among donors.

The germline V gene provides CDR1 MDHEN and CDR2 SYDVKM. Between the V and J ends, shortened by 3 bases and 1 base respectively, the junction contains 9 bases. The CDR3 covers 14 residues, taking in both the cysteine and the phenylalanine. The retained sequence is limited to the CDR3, 42 bases, with the frame set at the first base. CD8 naive samples consisted of CD45RO-negative cells that were positively selected for CCR7, yielding a CD45RA+CCR7+ population without TemRA cells. The donors were healthy, HIV-negative adults who had no recently reported acute infections or vaccinations. Every donor was a Caucasian adult living in Nashville, Tennessee, USA. After blood collection by leukapheresis, PBMCs were isolated using Ficoll-Histopaque density gradient centrifugation and then cryopreserved in the vapor phase of liquid nitrogen. Analytical flow cytometry was used to check the purity and quantity of every magnetically sorted T cell population. Genomic DNA was isolated from each sorted fraction and quantified by UV absorbance on a Nanodrop 2000c.

The rearranged segments are TRBV28 and TRBJ1-1, with TRBD1 as a weak D call on 5 bases. The receptor's source is a young man in good health. Material for sequencing was naive CD8+ T cells sorted from blood. Read against the paper, the sample's cell subset or site label means: CD45RA+CCR7+. The CDR3 has the sequence CASSFLGENTEAFF. The DNA sequence follows: TGTGCCAGCAGTTTCTTGGGGGAGAACACTGAAGCTTTCTTT.